This passage covers 28 T cell receptor beta chains from one sample sequenced in a study of shared T cell receptors in the human thymus. This table comes from immunoSEQ multiplex PCR, and its TCRdb copy is limited to in-frame clones, with some not included. This sample carries hundreds of thousands of clones, about 87% of them seen once, and the ten largest clones take roughly 0.0094%. Another study also made use of these data, one on human thymus T cells.

Sequencing input: thymocytes. The receptors shown here come from a boy in the first two years of life with a congenital heart defect.

The CDR3 DNA follows: TGTGCCACCAGCCCGAGCTACACTGAAGCTTTCTTT. This sequence encodes CATSPSYTEAFF. The chain couples TRBV15 to TRBJ1-1, with D unclear. This CDR3 has 12 amino acids. Per germline, CDR1 LNHNV and CDR2 YYDKDF (reference sequence). V lost 5 bases to trimming and J lost 3 bases, with 7 bases between them.

The rearrangement joins TRBV19 to TRBJ1-3; weak D call: TRBD1 (6 bases). Trimming took off 3 bases at V and 3 bases at J, with 12 bases between the two ends. The CDR3 has 15 residues. The germline CDR1 and CDR2 sequences are LNHDA and SQIVND (reference sequence). This chain's CDR3 is CASSIGGRGGNTIYF. The CDR3 nucleotides read TGTGCCAGTAGTATTGGCGGCAGGGGTGGAAACACCATATATTTT.

The chain is built from TRBV30 and TRBJ1-2; 8 nucleotides match TRBD1. This CDR3 is built from 12 residues. Germline lookup yields CDR1 GTSNPN and CDR2 SVGIG (reference sequence). Trimming cost V 4 bases and J 4 bases; bases outside gene matches: 2. CDR3 region: CAWITGGYGYTF. CDR3 coding DNA: TGTGCCTGGATAACAGGGGGCTATGGCTACACCTTC.

The rearrangement uses TRBV28 and TRBJ1-5, with D unresolved. The germline V and J ends were trimmed by 5 bases and 5 bases, with 4 bases remaining between them. Germline loops: CDR1 MDHEN, CDR2 SYDVKM. There are 11 residues in the CDR3. The DNA of the CDR3 is TGTGCCAGCAGTACGGATCAGCCCCAGCATTTT. Its translation is CASSTDQPQHF. The variable domain in full, with the rest retrieved from reference TRBV28 and TRBJ1-5, is DVKVTQSSRYLVKRTGEKVFLECVQDMDHENMFWYRQDPGLGLRLIYFSYDVKMKEKGDIPEGYSVSREKKERFSLILESASTNQTSMYLCASSTDQPQHFGDGTRLSIL.

This chain uses TRBV6-5 with TRBJ2-5, with D perhaps TRBD1 (6 bases). Trimming took off 7 bases at V and 2 bases at J, with 17 bases between the two ends. CDR3 size: 15 residues. Germline assignment: CDR1 MNHEY and CDR2 SVGAGI. CDR3: CASTADRKMQETQYF. The CDR3 nucleotides read TGTGCCAGCACCGCCGACAGGAAAATGCAAGAGACCCAGTACTTC.

The V gene is TRBV4-3, the J gene TRBJ2-1; 10 positions agree with TRBD2. CDR1 and CDR2 (germline): LGHNA, YSLEER. The junction had 6 bases not matched to a gene; V was cut back by 3 bases and J by 1 base. The CDR3 extends over 17 amino acids. DNA of the CDR3: TGCGCCAGCAGCCATGGGAGCGGGAGGGGGTCCTACAATGAGCAGTTCTTC. Translation: CASSHGSGRGSYNEQFF.

DNA of the CDR3: TGTGCCAGTAGTCAACGACAGGAACTAAATGACTCTGGAAACACCATATATTTT. Translating it yields CASSQRQELNDSGNTIYF. The chain is built from TRBV19 and TRBJ1-3, with a tentative D call TRBD1 (6 bases). The CDR3 covers 18 residues. V lost 5 bases and J 0 bases, leaving 20 bases between the germline ends. Germline V lookup: CDR1 LNHDA, CDR2 SQIVND (reference sequence).

J is TRBJ2-7 and V is TRBV2; 9 bases are a match to TRBD2. This CDR3 region has 15 residues. In germline, CDR1 is SNHLY, CDR2 FYNNEI. Trimming at V came to 8 bases and at J to 4 bases, leaving 12 bases not matched to a gene. CDR3 sequence reads: CASAISGRLLYEQYF. Here the CDR3 DNA reads TGTGCCAGCGCCATCAGCGGGAGGCTGCTGTACGAGCAGTACTTC.

This chain uses TRBV7-8 with TRBJ1-5; no clear D gene. The CDR3 has 15 residues. Trimming removed 1 base at V and 4 bases at J, with 11 bases between. Germline CDR1 reads SGHVS; CDR2 reads FQNEAQ. CDR3: CASSLDTEKNQPQHF. Here the CDR3 DNA reads TGTGCCAGCAGCTTAGACACAGAGAAAAATCAGCCCCAGCATTTT.

The gene calls are TRBV9 and TRBJ2-4, with TRBD1 matching over 10 bases. This CDR3 contains 16 residues. Unmatched junction bases numbered 10, after V lost 10 bases and J lost 0 bases. The germline CDR1 and CDR2 sequences are SGDLS and YYNGEE. DNA for the CDR3: TGTGCCGTCGGGGGACAGGGGCGCCCAGCCAAAAACATTCAGTACTTC. This gives the protein CAVGGQGRPAKNIQYF.

The rearrangement joins TRBV4-1 to TRBJ2-5; 8 bases agree with TRBD2. J was trimmed by 5 bases and V by 1 base; bases with no gene match: 9. The CDR3 consists of 16 residues. The germline gives CDR1 MGHRA, CDR2 YSYEKL. The CDR3 loop is CASSQATSEMTETQYF. The CDR3 region has the DNA TGCGCCAGCAGCCAAGCGACTAGCGAGATGACGGAGACCCAGTACTTC.

This chain connects TRBV7-2 to TRBJ2-7; tentative D call: TRBD2 (5 bases). V gave up 5 bases and J gave up 6 bases, with 17 bases separating them. Germline CDR1 and CDR2: SGHTA and FQGNSA. The CDR3 extends over 14 amino acids. This chain's CDR3 is CASSNRGVRGEQYF. The CDR3, as DNA: TGTGCCAGCAGCAACCGTGGAGTCCGGGGCGAGCAGTACTTC. Filled out from reference TRBV7-2 and TRBJ2-7, the complete variable domain reads GAGVSQSPSNKVTEKGKDVELRCDPISGHTALYWYRQSLGQGLEFLIYFQGNSAPDKSGLPSDRFSAERTGGSVSTLTIQRTQQEDSAVYLCASSNRGVRGEQYFGPGTRLTVT.

The chain combines TRBV5-4 with TRBJ2-3; 13 nucleotides agree with TRBD2. Germline-derived CDR1 and CDR2 are SGHNT and YYREEE (reference sequence). The V segment lost 3 bases and the J segment 0 bases; nucleotides outside the gene matches: 7. This CDR3 is built from 18 residues. This CDR3 reads CASSSPRTSGSSTDTQYF. Written as DNA, the CDR3 is TGTGCCAGCAGCTCACCCCGGACTAGCGGGAGTAGCACAGATACGCAGTATTTT.

This chain connects TRBV10-3 to TRBJ1-5; D is perhaps TRBD1 (6 bases). The V end lost 3 bases, the J end lost 0 bases, and 12 bases lay between the germline ends. The germline gives CDR1 ENHRY, CDR2 SYGVKD. The CDR3 sequence is 16 residues long. CDR3 DNA sequence: TGTGCCATCAGTGAAGGGGGGGCAGCTAGCAATCAGCCCCAGCATTTT. Protein sequence: CAISEGGAASNQPQHF.

The chain couples TRBV2 to TRBJ1-5, with D perhaps matching TRBD1 (5 bases). Germline lookup yields CDR1 SNHLY and CDR2 FYNNEI. This CDR3 has 14 residues. The ends were cut back, 7 bases at V and 2 bases at J, with 12 bases in the middle. CDR3 protein: CASMGQGGNQPQHF. Written as DNA, the CDR3 is TGTGCCAGCATGGGCCAGGGTGGCAATCAGCCCCAGCATTTT.

The rearrangement links TRBV18 to TRBJ1-5; perhaps TRBD1 as D (6 bases). The CDR3 covers 14 residues. Germline assignment: CDR1 KGHSH and CDR2 LQKENI. V was pared by 3 bases and J by 7 bases, with 13 bases between. The CDR3 DNA follows: TGTGCCAGCTCACCGTCCAGGGGAAGACAGCCCCAGCATTTT. As protein: CASSPSRGRQPQHF.

The J gene is TRBJ2-7, the V gene TRBV2, with 11 positions matching TRBD2. This CDR3 has 19 amino acids. Looked up from germline, CDR1 is SNHLY and CDR2 is FYNNEI. The J segment lost 2 bases and the V segment lost 3 bases, leaving 15 bases of the junction unmatched. Here the CDR3 DNA reads TGTGCCAGCAGTGATCCGGGACTAGCGGACCCATCTTTTACCTACGAGCAGTACTTC. The encoded protein is CASSDPGLADPSFTYEQYF.

The chain has TRBV9 and TRBJ1-2, with 8 bases that match TRBD1. The length of the CDR3 is 12 residues. Germline assignment: CDR1 SGDLS and CDR2 YYNGEE. Trimming cost V 7 bases and J 6 bases; bases outside gene matches: 5. The CDR3 sequence: CASADRANGYTF. The CDR3 DNA sequence: TGTGCCAGCGCGGACAGGGCCAATGGCTACACCTTC.

The chain is built from TRBV7-9 and TRBJ2-1; TRBD2 agrees at 9 bases. The CDR3 runs to 17 residues. The trim removed 3 bases at V and 0 bases at J, leaving 6 bases unmatched. Per the germline V gene, CDR1 is SEHNR and CDR2 is FQNEAQ (reference sequence). The CDR3 spells CASSFPVSGSSYNEQFF. The CDR3 DNA sequence: TGTGCCAGCAGCTTCCCCGTTAGCGGGAGCTCCTACAATGAGCAGTTCTTC.

The genes are TRBV5-4 and TRBJ1-1; D is perhaps TRBD1 (5 bases). In germline, CDR1 is SGHNT, CDR2 YYREEE (reference sequence). V was trimmed by 0 bases and J by 2 bases, leaving 11 bases between them. The CDR3 runs to 15 residues. The chain's CDR3 is CASSLERGTNTEAFF. For the CDR3, the DNA is TGTGCCAGCAGCTTGGAAAGGGGCACCAACACTGAAGCTTTCTTT.

The rearrangement joins TRBV5-1 to TRBJ2-3; TRBD1 is a possible D gene (6 bases). V shed 2 bases and J shed 4 bases, with 8 bases lying between them. CDR1 SGHRS and CDR2 YFSETQ come from the germline V gene. This CDR3 is 13 amino acids long. The CDR3 spells CASSFRGADTQYF. For the CDR3, the DNA is TGCGCCAGCAGCTTCAGGGGTGCAGATACGCAGTATTTT.

This chain connects TRBV4-3 to TRBJ1-1; TRBD1 might be the D (6 bases). Trimming took 1 base from V and 1 from J, leaving 28 bases between them. Germline V gives CDR1 LGHNA, CDR2 YSLEER. The CDR3 has 21 amino acids. CDR3 in amino acids: CASSQVRASGTRRGENTEAFF. The CDR3 DNA sequence: TGCGCCAGCAGCCAAGTAAGGGCATCCGGGACAAGGCGAGGGGAGAACACTGAAGCTTTCTTT.

V and J are TRBV5-1 and TRBJ1-2, with D possibly being TRBD1 (6 bases). This CDR3 has 15 residues. Germline values: CDR1 SGHRS, CDR2 YFSETQ. V lost 7 bases and J lost 6, with 22 bases in between. CDR3 in amino acids: CASGFRTAGADGYTF. The CDR3 DNA follows: TGCGCCAGCGGATTTAGGACAGCCGGTGCGGATGGCTACACCTTC.

The chain is built from TRBV6-1 and TRBJ1-4; 8 bases map to TRBD1. The germline gives CDR1 MNHNS, CDR2 SASEGT. With 1 base clipped from V and 4 bases from J, the junction kept 11 bases outside the gene matches. The CDR3 loop spans 18 amino acids. Written as DNA, the CDR3 is TGTGCCAGCAGTGAAGATCGGGGCAGGGGGCAGGGTAATGAAAAACTGTTTTTT. Translated, it gives CASSEDRGRGQGNEKLFF.

CDR3 DNA sequence: TGTGCCAGTAGTATAGACAGGGGGTTAGGCAAAAACATTCAGTACTTC. Translation gives CASSIDRGLGKNIQYF. The chain links TRBV19 to TRBJ2-4; 7 bases align to TRBD1. V shed 0 bases and J 3 bases; nucleotides not matched to a gene: 5. The CDR3 spans 16 residues. Germline CDR1 LNHDA, CDR2 SQIVND (reference sequence).

In nucleotides, the CDR3 is TGTGCCAGCCCCCCACCCCCAGAGAACACTGAAGCTTTCTTT. Its protein product is CASPPPPENTEAFF. The V gene is TRBV5-6, the J gene TRBJ1-1; unclear D gene. This CDR3 comprises 14 residues. CDR1 SGHDT and CDR2 YYEEEE come from the germline V gene. Trimming took 7 bases from V and 1 from J, leaving 14 bases between them.

This clone was recorded once. The chain carries TRBV28 and TRBJ1-4; weak D call: TRBD1 (5 bases). Trimming stripped 3 bases from V and 3 bases from J, with 35 bases between. This CDR3 is 23 amino acids long. Germline V gene data show CDR1 as MDHEN and CDR2 as SYDVKM. The chain's CDR3 is CASSFVSPSGVGGRQNPNEKLFF. The CDR3 nucleotides read TGTGCCAGCAGTTTCGTGTCTCCCAGCGGGGTTGGAGGGCGACAGAACCCTAATGAAAAACTGTTTTTT.

This chain uses TRBV7-4 with TRBJ2-5; 9 nucleotides agree with TRBD2. CDR1 SGHVT and CDR2 SQSDAQ come from the germline V gene. The V and J ends lost 1 base and 7 bases, in that order; junction bases with no gene match: 10. This CDR3 has 16 amino acids. The CDR3 region is CASSLVGAGGVVTQYF. The CDR3 bases are TGTGCCAGCAGCTTAGTAGGAGCGGGGGGAGTAGTGACCCAGTACTTC.